The 28 T cell receptor beta chains listed next were all sequenced from one sample in a study of cytomegalovirus exposure and HLA in healthy donors. Method: immunoSEQ multiplex PCR; TCRdb's copy keeps in-frame clones and lacks some. This sample has 250,000 or so clones; roughly 90% occur once, and the top ten carry 0.37%. Sequences were obtained from PBMCs. These receptors all stem from a woman younger than 30 in good health and CMV-seronegative.

This rearrangement joins TRBV2 to TRBJ2-3; TRBD2 is a possible D gene (6 bases). The CDR3 totals 16 residues. In germline, CDR1 is SNHLY, CDR2 FYNNEI. The V end lost 6 bases, the J end lost 0 bases, and 16 bases lay between the germline ends. CDR3 region: CASRKRWGLSTDTQYF. The CDR3 DNA reads TGTGCCAGCAGAAAAAGGTGGGGACTTAGCACAGATACGCAGTATTTT. Full variable domain (remainder filled in from reference TRBV2 and TRBJ2-3): EPEVTQTPSHQVTQMGQEVILRCVPISNHLYFYWYRQILGQKVEFLVSFYNNEISEKSEIFDDQFSVERPDGSNFTLKIRSTKLEDSAMYFCASRKRWGLSTDTQYFGPGTRLTVL.

In the case of this clone: A read error may account for a junction end that differs from germline. The J gene is TRBJ2-1, the V gene TRBV10-3, with D perhaps TRBD1 (5 bases). Germline V gene sequence: CDR1 ENHRY, CDR2 SYGVKD. This CDR3 region has 11 residues. The CDR3 nucleotides are TGTGCCATCCGTGACAGCAATGAGCAGTTCTTC. Protein: CAIRDSNEQFF.

Here the CDR3 reads CASSLTSGGAEEQYV. CDR3 nucleotide sequence: TGTGCCAGCAGTCTTACTAGCGGGGGGGCAGAAGAGCAGTACGTC. The chain is built from TRBV6-1 and TRBJ2-7; 13 bases fit TRBD2. The germline V gene encodes CDR1 MNHNS and CDR2 SASEGT. V gave up 5 bases and J gave up 7 bases; unmatched junction bases: 8. CDR3 length equals 15 residues.

The chain links TRBV19 to TRBJ2-1; the match to TRBD1 covers 7 bases. The CDR3 length is 19 residues. Losses at the gene ends were 5 bases for V and 3 bases for J; bases not matched to a gene: 19. Germline CDR1 LNHDA, CDR2 SQIVND (reference sequence). The DNA for the CDR3 is TGTGCCAGTAGTCTTAGTAGGGGGAAGGGGGCTCGAGGCTACAATGAGCAGTTCTTC. It codes for CASSLSRGKGARGYNEQFF.

V and J are TRBV7-9 and TRBJ2-1; possible D gene TRBD1, 5 bases. CDR1 and CDR2 (germline): SEHNR, FQNEAQ (reference sequence). This CDR3 region has 13 residues. The germline V and J ends were trimmed by 5 bases and 6 bases, with 11 bases remaining between them. CDR3 sequence (DNA): TGTGCCAGCAGCCCAGGACAACTCAATGAGCAGTTCTTC. It translates to CASSPGQLNEQFF.

CDR3 in amino acids: CASSPGSRNTEAFF. The CDR3 DNA reads as TGTGCCAGCTCACCAGGTTCCAGGAACACTGAAGCTTTCTTT. This chain links TRBV18 with TRBJ1-1, with D unresolved. Per germline, CDR1 KGHSH and CDR2 LQKENI. Trimming pared 2 bases from V and 1 base from J, leaving 8 bases between. This CDR3 has 14 amino acids.

This rearrangement joins TRBV5-1 to TRBJ1-2; D uncertain. V was trimmed by 2 bases and J by 4 bases, leaving 18 bases between them. CDR1 and CDR2 (germline): SGHRS, YFSETQ. The CDR3 contains 16 residues. This CDR3 reads CASSFHAGVLAYGYTF. Here the CDR3 DNA reads TGCGCCAGCAGCTTTCACGCCGGGGTCTTAGCCTATGGCTACACCTTC. The full variable domain, its missing parts supplied by reference TRBV5-1 and TRBJ1-2, is KAGVTQTPRYLIKTRGQQVTLSCSPISGHRSVSWYQQTPGQGLQFLFEYFSETQRNKGNFPGRFSGRQFSNSRSEMNVSTLELGDSALYLCASSFHAGVLAYGYTFGSGTRLTVV.

The chain couples TRBV6-1 to TRBJ1-2; D call uncertain. Germline-derived CDR1 and CDR2 are MNHNS and SASEGT. The CDR3 spans 13 residues. V was clipped by 4 bases and J by 2 bases, with 8 bases between them. The CDR3 DNA reads TGTGCCAGCAGTGCGGGTTTAAACTATGGCTACACCTTC. Translated: CASSAGLNYGYTF.

This chain uses TRBV6-5 with TRBJ2-2; 8 bases align to TRBD1. Per germline, CDR1 MNHEY and CDR2 SVGAGI. This CDR3 comprises 13 residues. The trim removed 7 bases at V and 3 bases at J, leaving 1 base unmatched. The CDR3 here is CASTDRDTGELFF. As DNA, the CDR3 is TGTGCCAGCACGGACAGGGACACCGGGGAGCTGTTTTTT.

The rearrangement joins TRBV6-6 to TRBJ2-7, with D maybe TRBD2 (5 bases). The ends were cut back, 2 bases at V and 6 bases at J, with 11 bases in the middle. Germline assignment: CDR1 MNHNY and CDR2 SVGAGI (reference sequence). This CDR3 has 13 residues. The CDR3 DNA reads as TGTGCCAGCAGTTACACTAGGATAGGCGAGCAGTACTTC. Its protein product is CASSYTRIGEQYF.

This clone was found a few times. The CDR3 DNA reads TGTGCCAGTAGTATTTCGGAGGCATTCCCCTCCGAGCAGTACTTC. Translation gives CASSISEAFPSEQYF. V usage is TRBV19 and J usage is TRBJ2-7, with D tentatively TRBD2 (5 bases). V dropped 3 bases and J dropped 6 bases, with 18 bases sitting between them. This CDR3 spans 15 amino acids. CDR1 and CDR2 from the germline V gene are LNHDA and SQIVND (reference sequence).

The V gene is TRBV7-9, the J gene TRBJ1-1; 8 bases map to TRBD1. Trimming cost V 5 bases and J 0 bases; bases outside gene matches: 17. This CDR3 is built from 19 residues. CDR1 and CDR2 from the germline V gene are SEHNR and FQNEAQ (reference sequence). Here the CDR3 reads CASSTRTRDRLYMNTEAFF. CDR3 nucleotide sequence: TGTGCCAGCAGCACGCGAACCAGGGACAGGCTGTACATGAACACTGAAGCTTTCTTT.

V is TRBV9 and J is TRBJ2-1; D is ambiguous. CDR3 length: 16 residues. With 4 bases removed from V and 1 base from J, the gap between germline ends came to 15 bases. CDR1 SGDLS and CDR2 YYNGEE come from the germline V gene. The CDR3: CASSPPGLESYNEQFF. CDR3 coding DNA: TGTGCCAGCAGCCCCCCCGGGTTAGAGTCCTACAATGAGCAGTTCTTC.

The rearrangement uses TRBV29-1 and TRBJ2-5; TRBD1 matches 8 bases. With V trimmed by 3 bases and J by 5 bases, 5 bases remained unmatched. This CDR3 is 13 amino acids long. Germline V gene data show CDR1 as SQVTM and CDR2 as ANQGSEA. In DNA form, the CDR3 reads TGCAGCGTTGATCAGGGGGCCGAGGAGACCCAGTACTTC. Protein product: CSVDQGAEETQYF.

The chain has TRBV27 and TRBJ2-1; 8 bases match TRBD2. This CDR3 comprises 15 residues. The V and J ends lost 5 bases and 9 bases, in that order; junction bases with no gene match: 12. Per the germline V gene, CDR1 is MNHEY and CDR2 is SMNVEV (reference sequence). In nucleotides, the CDR3 is TGTGCCAGCAGTCCTACTAGCGGATCCGGCGTTGAGCAGTTCTTC. Protein: CASSPTSGSGVEQFF.

The chain has TRBV6-5 and TRBJ2-7; perhaps TRBD1 as D (6 bases). With 0 bases removed from V and 6 bases from J, the gap between germline ends came to 9 bases. CDR3 size: 13 residues. The germline V gene has CDR1 MNHEY and CDR2 SVGAGI. The CDR3 sequence is CASSYSTGTEQYV. CDR3 sequence (DNA): TGTGCCAGCAGTTACTCGACAGGAACCGAGCAGTACGTC.

CDR3: CASSPQGMGETQYF. CDR3 DNA sequence: TGTGCCAGTAGTCCACAGGGTATGGGGGAGACCCAGTACTTC. The chain recombines TRBV19 with TRBJ2-5, with a weak D call TRBD1 (6 bases). CDR1 is LNHDA, CDR2 SQIVND, per germline (reference sequence). The ends were cut back, 5 bases at V and 5 bases at J, with 15 bases in the middle. The CDR3 runs to 14 residues.

The chain uses TRBV6-6 and TRBJ2-7, with 8 bases identical to TRBD2. Germline V gene sequence: CDR1 MNHNY, CDR2 SVGAGI (reference sequence). Losses at the gene ends were 6 bases for V and 4 bases for J; bases not matched to a gene: 8. This CDR3 is 14 amino acids long. CDR3 in amino acids: CASRKTGGAYEQYV. CDR3 nucleotides: TGTGCCAGCAGAAAGACGGGGGGGGCTTACGAGCAGTACGTC.

The V and J genes are TRBV18 and TRBJ2-1, with D tentatively TRBD1 (6 bases). V gave up 3 bases and J gave up 2 bases, with 17 bases separating them. The CDR3 contains 17 residues. The germline CDR1 and CDR2 sequences are KGHSH and LQKENI. CDR3 region: CASSPMDRTETYNEQFF. The CDR3, as DNA: TGTGCCAGCTCACCTATGGACAGAACCGAAACCTACAATGAGCAGTTCTTC.

In nucleotides, the CDR3 is TGTGCCAGCAGCTTAGGGACACCCTACGAGCAGTACTTC. It translates to CASSLGTPYEQYF. The chain has TRBV7-6 and TRBJ2-7; a weak D match, TRBD1 (5 bases). V shed 1 base and J shed 2 bases, with 6 bases lying between them. This CDR3 comprises 13 residues. Germline V lookup: CDR1 SGHVS, CDR2 FNYEAQ.

The rearrangement links TRBV27 to TRBJ2-7; 15 bases agree with TRBD2. The J call may be incorrect, as the DNA end agrees better with TRBJ2-5. Germline V gene sequence: CDR1 MNHEY, CDR2 SMNVEV (reference sequence). The CDR3 totals 15 residues. The CDR3 DNA reads as TGTGCCAGCAGTCCGGGGACTAGCGGGGGGGAGACCCAGTACTTC. Its translation: CASSPGTSGGETQYF.

The rearrangement links TRBV10-1 to TRBJ1-5; 7 nucleotides align to TRBD1. The ends lost 5 bases at V and 4 bases at J; junction bases unmatched: 5. This CDR3 is built from 14 residues. CDR1 WNHNN and CDR2 SYGVQD come from the germline V gene (reference sequence). CDR3 in DNA: TGCGCCAGCAGTACCGGACAGGAAAATCAGCCCCAGCATTTT. It codes for CASSTGQENQPQHF.

The chain joins TRBV2 to TRBJ2-3; D is uncertain. The CDR3 loop spans 13 amino acids. Trimming shortened V by 5 bases and J by 4 bases, and 10 bases separated the two germline ends. The V gene's germline CDR1 is SNHLY and CDR2 FYNNEI. CDR3 DNA: TGTGCCAGCAGTCTTGGCAATTCAGATACGCAGTATTTT. As protein: CASSLGNSDTQYF.

The chain couples TRBV9 to TRBJ1-6; the match to TRBD1 covers 7 bases. This CDR3 is 16 amino acids long. V shed 4 bases, J shed 4 bases, and the junction held 8 bases outside the gene matches. Germline V gene lookup returns CDR1 SGDLS and CDR2 YYNGEE. CDR3 in amino acids: CASSTGRQGYNSPLHF. The CDR3 nucleotides read TGTGCCAGCAGCACCGGCCGACAGGGTTATAATTCACCCCTCCACTTT.

This clone was recorded a few times. The chain uses TRBV6-5 and TRBJ1-2, with D uncertain. The CDR3 has 13 amino acids. Germline CDR1 reads MNHEY; CDR2 reads SVGAGI. V dropped 4 bases and J dropped 3 bases, with 9 bases sitting between them. The CDR3: CASSSHSDYGYTF. The CDR3, as DNA: TGTGCCAGCAGTTCACATTCTGACTATGGCTACACCTTC.

The J gene is TRBJ1-3, the V gene TRBV4-3; TRBD1 matches at 9 bases. This CDR3 contains 16 residues. V lost 3 bases, J lost 4 bases, and 7 bases stayed unmatched. From germline, CDR1 is LGHNA and CDR2 YSLEER. CDR3 nucleotides: TGCGCCAGCAGCCACGGGACAGGGTTGGCAGGAAACACCATATATTTT. This codes for CASSHGTGLAGNTIYF.

The chain has TRBV7-8 and TRBJ2-5, with no clear D. This CDR3 region has 14 residues. V lost 1 base, J lost 5 bases, and 11 bases lay in between. CDR1 and CDR2 from the germline V gene are SGHVS and FQNEAQ. CDR3 region: CASSLVNPRETQYF. The CDR3 region has the DNA TGTGCCAGCAGCTTAGTGAACCCCCGGGAGACCCAGTACTTC.

This clone appeared once. The rearrangement links TRBV11-2 to TRBJ2-2; TRBD1 aligns across 8 bases. This CDR3 spans 17 amino acids. The V gene's germline CDR1 is SGHAT and CDR2 FQNNGV. Trimming took 7 bases from V and 6 from J; bases not matched to a gene: 16. Here the CDR3 DNA reads TGTGCCAGCACCACTCTTTTTGGGGACAGGCAGGCCGGGGAGCTGTTTTTT. As protein: CASTTLFGDRQAGELFF.